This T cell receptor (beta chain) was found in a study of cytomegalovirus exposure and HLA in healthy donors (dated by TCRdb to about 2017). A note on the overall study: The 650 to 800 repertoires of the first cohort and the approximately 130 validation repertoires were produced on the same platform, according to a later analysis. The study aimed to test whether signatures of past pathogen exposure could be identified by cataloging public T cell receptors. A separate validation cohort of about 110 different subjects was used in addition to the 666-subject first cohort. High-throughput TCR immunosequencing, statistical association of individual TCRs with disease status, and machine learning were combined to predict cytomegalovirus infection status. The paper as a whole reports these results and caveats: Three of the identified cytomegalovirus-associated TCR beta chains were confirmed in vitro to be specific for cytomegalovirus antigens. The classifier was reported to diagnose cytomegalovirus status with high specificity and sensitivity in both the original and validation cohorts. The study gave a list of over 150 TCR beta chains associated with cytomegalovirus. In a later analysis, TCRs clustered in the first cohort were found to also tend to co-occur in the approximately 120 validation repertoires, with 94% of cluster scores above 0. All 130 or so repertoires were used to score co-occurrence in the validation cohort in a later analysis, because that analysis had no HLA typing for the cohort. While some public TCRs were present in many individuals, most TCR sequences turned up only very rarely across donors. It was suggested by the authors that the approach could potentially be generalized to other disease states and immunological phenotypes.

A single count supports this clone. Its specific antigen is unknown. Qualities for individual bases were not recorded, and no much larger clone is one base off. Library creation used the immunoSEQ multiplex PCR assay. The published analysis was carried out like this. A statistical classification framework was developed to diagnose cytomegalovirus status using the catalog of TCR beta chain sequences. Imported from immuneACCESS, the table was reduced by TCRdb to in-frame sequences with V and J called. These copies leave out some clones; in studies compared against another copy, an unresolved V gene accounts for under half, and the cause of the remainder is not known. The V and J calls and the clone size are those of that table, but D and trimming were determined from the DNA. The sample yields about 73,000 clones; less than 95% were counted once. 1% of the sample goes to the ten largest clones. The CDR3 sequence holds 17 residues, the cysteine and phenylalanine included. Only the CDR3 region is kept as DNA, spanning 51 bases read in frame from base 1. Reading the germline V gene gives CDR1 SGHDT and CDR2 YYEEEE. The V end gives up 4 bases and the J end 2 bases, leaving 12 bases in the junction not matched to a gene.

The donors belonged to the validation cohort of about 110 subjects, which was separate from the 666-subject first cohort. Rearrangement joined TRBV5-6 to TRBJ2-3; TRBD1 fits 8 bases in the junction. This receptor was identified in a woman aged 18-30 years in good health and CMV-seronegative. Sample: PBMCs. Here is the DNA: TGTGCCAGCAGCGTAACAAGGACAGGGCAGCCCACAGATACGCAGTATTTT. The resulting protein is CASSVTRTGQPTDTQYF.